What follows are 18 T cell receptor beta chains derived from one specimen sequenced in a study of cytomegalovirus exposure and HLA in healthy donors. The primer mix had 60 Vbeta and 13 Jbeta primers. This table comes from immunoSEQ multiplex PCR, and its TCRdb copy is limited to in-frame clones, with some not included. The sample shows more than 100,000 clones, more than 65% of them seen only once. Sequenced sample: PBMCs. These receptors were collected from a human donor in good health.

The chain joins TRBV10-1 to TRBJ2-5; 13 bases line up with TRBD2. CDR1 is WNHNN and CDR2 is SYGVQD in the germline V gene (reference sequence). V lost 6 bases to trimming and J lost 2 bases; unmatched junction nucleotides: 6. The CDR3 is 16 amino acids. The CDR3 DNA sequence: TGCGCCAGCAGCTATGGGACTAGCGGGGATCAAGAGACCCAGTACTTC. Its protein is CASSYGTSGDQETQYF.

The CDR3 DNA follows: TGCGCGAGCGCTGAGGTGGCGGCGGGGGAGACCCAGTACTTC. Translating gives CASAEVAAGETQYF. The V call is TRBV5-1, the J call TRBJ2-5, with a possible D match to TRBD2 (6 bases). Germline-derived CDR1 and CDR2 are SGHRS and YFSETQ. The CDR3 has 14 residues.

This sequence joins TRBV7-2 and TRBJ1-5, with TRBD1 matching 7 bases. The junction had 6 bases not matched to a gene; V was cut back by 5 bases and J by 2 bases. Germline V gene lookup returns CDR1 SGHTA and CDR2 FQGNSA. This CDR3 comprises 15 residues. In DNA, the CDR3 is TGTGCCAGCAGCCCAGGGGGTACGGGCAATCAGCCCCAGCATTTT. It codes for CASSPGGTGNQPQHF. Full variable domain (remainder filled in from reference TRBV7-2 and TRBJ1-5): GAGVSQSPSNKVTEKGKDVELRCDPISGHTALYWYRQSLGQGLEFLIYFQGNSAPDKSGLPSDRFSAERTGGSVSTLTIQRTQQEDSAVYLCASSPGGTGNQPQHFGDGTRLSIL.

The J gene is TRBJ1-2, the V gene TRBV6-1; 8 nucleotides agree with TRBD1. The CDR3 runs 14 residues. In germline, CDR1 is MNHNS, CDR2 SASEGT. V trimming: 10 bases; J trimming: 0 bases; junction bases outside the gene matches: 7. The CDR3 DNA reads TGTGCCACGCTCACAGGGGGTACTAACTATGGCTACACCTTC. Translating it yields CATLTGGTNYGYTF.

This clone has more than one count but fewer than ten. The chain carries TRBV5-1 and TRBJ2-1; 9 nucleotides match TRBD1. V lost 4 bases to trimming and J lost 4 bases; unmatched junction nucleotides: 6. CDR1 and CDR2 (germline): SGHRS, YFSETQ. CDR3 length: 15 residues. The CDR3 loop reads CASSPGTGRYNEQFF. In DNA, the CDR3 is TGCGCCAGCAGCCCCGGGACAGGGCGTTACAATGAGCAGTTCTTC.

This chain uses TRBV2 with TRBJ1-6, with D perhaps TRBD1 (5 bases). Looked up from germline, CDR1 is SNHLY and CDR2 is FYNNEI. The CDR3 extends over 12 amino acids. Trimming removed 11 bases at V and 7 bases at J, with 12 bases between. The CDR3 DNA reads TGTGCCGGAGGGGCCCACAATTCACCCCTCCACTTT. Amino acid sequence: CAGGAHNSPLHF.

The chain combines TRBV9 with TRBJ2-1; 10 nucleotides line up with TRBD2. The CDR3 is 15 amino acids. The trim removed 2 bases at V and 6 bases at J, leaving 5 bases unmatched. Germline CDR1 SGDLS, CDR2 YYNGEE. CDR3 nucleotides: TGTGCCAGCAGCGTCGGGACTAGCGAGACCAATGAGCAGTTCTTC. Translated, it gives CASSVGTSETNEQFF.

CDR3 in amino acids: CASSHSLHLSGTGELFF. The DNA of the CDR3 is TGCGCCAGCAGCCATTCACTTCACCTTAGCGGGACCGGGGAGCTGTTTTTT. The J gene is TRBJ2-2, the V gene TRBV4-1; 7 bases agree with TRBD2. The CDR3 loop spans 17 amino acids. The ends lost 3 bases at V and 5 bases at J; junction bases unmatched: 12. The germline CDR1 and CDR2 sequences are MGHRA and YSYEKL.

The chain employs TRBV28 and TRBJ1-3; TRBD1 is a possible D gene (6 bases). The ends were cut back, 6 bases at V and 0 bases at J, with 12 bases in the middle. This CDR3 is 15 amino acids long. CDR1 is MDHEN, CDR2 SYDVKM, per germline. This CDR3 is CASRMDSNSGNTIYF. The CDR3 coding sequence is TGTGCCAGCAGAATGGACAGCAACTCTGGAAACACCATATATTTT.

The V and J genes are TRBV5-1 and TRBJ2-4, with D possibly matching TRBD2 (6 bases). Germline CDR1 SGHRS, CDR2 YFSETQ. The CDR3 contains 16 residues. The V end lost 6 bases, the J end lost 0 bases, and 16 bases lay between the germline ends. In nucleotides, the CDR3 is TGCGCCAGCAACCCCGGAGGAGGGAGAGCCAAAAACATTCAGTACTTC. Translated, it gives CASNPGGGRAKNIQYF.

This chain links TRBV6-1 with TRBJ1-5, with 9 bases fitting TRBD1. This CDR3 contains 14 residues. CDR1 is MNHNS, CDR2 SASEGT, per germline. Losses at the gene ends were 4 bases for V and 15 bases for J; bases not matched to a gene: 13. The CDR3 coding sequence is TGTGCCAGCAGTGTTCCGGGACAGGGCAAGGTTCTGCATTTT. This encodes CASSVPGQGKVLHF.

The chain links TRBV15 to TRBJ2-1; D is possibly TRBD1 (7 bases). CDR3 length equals 15 residues. V gave up 0 bases and J gave up 6 bases, with 12 bases separating them. CDR1 is LNHNV and CDR2 is YYDKDF in the germline V gene (reference sequence). Here the CDR3 DNA reads TGTGCCACCAGCAGAGAGGACCAGGGGGGCAATGAGCAGTTCTTC. Translated, it gives CATSREDQGGNEQFF.

This clone was observed a handful of times. The V gene is TRBV28, the J gene TRBJ2-7; no reliable D call. V was clipped by 2 bases and J by 2 bases, with 10 bases between them. This CDR3 contains 14 residues. CDR1 is MDHEN and CDR2 is SYDVKM in the germline V gene. CDR3 region: CASSLVGGTYEQYF. The CDR3 DNA reads as TGTGCCAGCAGTTTAGTTGGCGGAACCTACGAGCAGTACTTC.

The chain has TRBV11-2 and TRBJ2-5; 9 bases fit TRBD2. J lost 5 bases, V lost 3 bases, and 10 bases had no gene match. The CDR3 has 16 amino acids. In germline, CDR1 is SGHAT, CDR2 FQNNGV. For the CDR3, the DNA is TGTGCCAGCAGCTTTTACAGCGGGAGGTCTTCTGAGACCCAGTACTTC. It encodes CASSFYSGRSSETQYF.

This clone was recorded a few times. The rearrangement links TRBV28 to TRBJ2-1; D ambiguous. The CDR3 covers 12 residues. V gave up 6 bases and J gave up 8 bases, with 11 bases separating them. Germline V gene data show CDR1 as MDHEN and CDR2 as SYDVKM. The CDR3 nucleotides read TGTGCCAGCAGACTTCGCGGCGATGAGCAGTTCTTC. Translation: CASRLRGDEQFF. Supplemented by reference TRBV28 and TRBJ2-1, the full variable domain reads DVKVTQSSRYLVKRTGEKVFLECVQDMDHENMFWYRQDPGLGLRLIYFSYDVKMKEKGDIPEGYSVSREKKERFSLILESASTNQTSMYLCASRLRGDEQFFGPGTRLTVL.

V is TRBV5-1 and J is TRBJ2-1; 10 bases agree with TRBD2. The V gene end was trimmed by 5 bases and the J gene end by 12 bases; junction bases not matched to a gene: 11. CDR1 and CDR2 from the germline V gene are SGHRS and YFSETQ. The CDR3 contains 14 residues. CDR3 region: CASSETSGSMWQFF. As DNA, the CDR3 is TGCGCCAGCAGTGAGACTAGCGGGTCAATGTGGCAGTTCTTC. The complete variable domain, with remaining parts taken from reference TRBV5-1 and TRBJ2-1, reads KAGVTQTPRYLIKTRGQQVTLSCSPISGHRSVSWYQQTPGQGLQFLFEYFSETQRNKGNFPGRFSGRQFSNSRSEMNVSTLELGDSALYLCASSETSGSMWQFFGPGTRLTVL.

The rearrangement uses TRBV27 and TRBJ2-4, with D maybe TRBD1 (5 bases). Germline V gene sequence: CDR1 MNHEY, CDR2 SMNVEV (reference sequence). Trimming shortened V by 5 bases and J by 2 bases, and 10 bases separated the two germline ends. The CDR3 has 14 amino acids. Here the CDR3 DNA reads TGTGCCAGCAGTAAAAGGGGAACCAAAAACATTCAGTACTTC. Its protein product is CASSKRGTKNIQYF.

The chain is built from TRBV6-4 and TRBJ2-2, with 9 nucleotides matching TRBD2. Germline loops: CDR1 MRHNA, CDR2 SNTAGT. Trimming took 3 bases from V and 4 from J; bases not matched to a gene: 6. The CDR3 has 16 residues. For the CDR3, the DNA is TGTGCCAGCAGTGAAGTAGCGGGAGTTGGCACCGGGGAGCTGTTTTTT. Translating it yields CASSEVAGVGTGELFF.